One TCR beta chain is described in this entry. Its specific antigen is unknown. Relative to the germline gene, one junction end is altered; a read error may explain this. This sample is part of a study of tumor-infiltrating lymphocytes in primary liver carcinoma (dated by TCRdb to 2016 to 2017). Background for the entire study: The five patients, three men and two women aged 30 to 69 years, had hepatocellular carcinoma (four) or combined HCC and intrahepatic cholangiocarcinoma (one). The five patients had tumors staged T1-T3 N0M0, with maximum diameters ranging from 4.2 to 10 cm. Reproducibility between technical replicate repertoires was high, with correlation coefficients above 0.95 and mean shared-clone rates approximately 0.91. The study combined TCRbeta repertoire sequencing, expression microarrays and whole-exome sequencing across five regions of each liver tumor, with adjacent normal tissue and blood. Each sample produced about 3.5 to 7.5 million productive TCRbeta reads, and read depth showed no significant difference between tissue types. Agilent mRNA microarray profiling was performed on the roughly 25 tumor region samples to relate TCRbeta repertoire diversity to the local molecular phenotype. A total of some 35 specimens from 5 patients went through TCRbeta repertoire sequencing, namely 25 tumor regions, 5 adjacent noncancerous liver tissues and 5 peripheral blood samples.

Using a constant-region primer and ProtoScript II reverse transcriptase, TCRbeta-specific cDNA was reverse-transcribed from around 520 ng total RNA. The TCRbeta libraries were prepared through three rounds of nested multiplex PCR following a slightly modified ARM-PCR procedure. Each of the first two PCR rounds ran for around 9 cycles and used multiplex TRBV1-TRBV30 forward primers together with a Cbeta reverse primer. Sample barcodes and Illumina adapters were added in a final 25-cycle PCR with Deep VentR polymerase. Before sequencing, amplicons of 200-500 bp were gel-purified using a QIAquick gel extraction kit. An Illumina HiSeq 2500 was used to sequence the TCRbeta amplicons, generating 250-bp paired-end reads. The original pipeline was this. Trimmomatic v0.33 was used to quality-trim the reads, and FLASH v1.2.11 was used to merge paired reads so that full CDR3 sequences could be recovered. MiGEC v1.2.1b assigned V, D and J germline segments to the rearranged TCRbeta sequences. Clonotype statistics, along with Shannon-Wiener diversity indices, were calculated using VDJtools v1.0.0. Except for diversity analysis, only each sample's 250 most abundant clonotypes were used in subsequent analyses to reduce sampling bias. The raw public data were reprocessed by TCRdb itself: fastp quality trimming at Q25, MiXCR clonotype calling, in-frame beta chains only. Each entry merges the rows of one CDR3 protein and shows their most common DNA and genes. The V and J calls were determined by TCRdb, not by the authors. This sample gives about 100,000 distinct CDR3 sequences in total; 65% to 75% of them show up just once. The ten largest clones capture 12% of the sample.

Reading the germline V gene gives CDR1 MNHNS and CDR2 SASEGT. From cysteine to phenylalanine, the CDR3 is 15 amino acids long. Left in the record is the CDR3 DNA by itself, 45 bases read in frame from the first base. General findings and caveats noted by the study authors: With just 4 to 6 patients in the study, the authors point out that the findings should be validated in a larger study. Comparison of CD4+ and CD8+ T cell repertoires was precluded by the use of bulk unsorted samples. The top 250 clones accounted for a significantly greater share of the repertoire in tumors than in blood (p = 0.039). Because only the TCR beta chain was sequenced and unpaired alpha chains were not captured, true repertoire diversity is likely underestimated. Only roughly 7-24% of top clones appeared in all five regions of a tumor, which suggests that tumor-infiltrating T cells are spatially heterogeneous. Repertoire overlap was higher between tumor regions (mean about 35%) than tumor-adjacent (around 17%) or tumor-blood (approximately 14%) pairs, consistent with antigen-driven expansion.

Without any cell sorting, total RNA and DNA were co-extracted from about 21-30 mg of bulk tissue using the AllPrep DNA/RNA mini kit. A few patients with histopathologically diagnosed primary liver carcinoma underwent surgical resection in China between late 2015 and March 2016. Chronic HBV infection was present in the patients, and the patients were treatment-naive at sampling. Each tumor was sampled at five spatially separated regions: the superior, inferior, left-lateral and right-lateral poles and the tumor centre. Histology showed that every tumor sample contained more than 80% viable tumor cells. Fresh tumor and adjacent tissue pieces were bisected, with one half stored in RNAlater at -80 degrees C and the other half sent for histology.

This sequence was found in a woman aged 60-75 years with primary liver carcinoma and hepatitis B virus infection. The specimen sequenced was liver tumor tissue from sampling region 2. The cell subset or site label, read with the paper, signifies: tumor region T2, inferior pole. The chain employs TRBV6-1 and TRBJ2-3, and TRBD1 aligns with 7 junction nucleotides. The CDR3 corresponds to CASRVGDRVTDMQYF. The DNA sequence is as follows: TGTGCCAGTAGAGTAGGTGACAGGGTTACAGATATGCAGTATTTT.